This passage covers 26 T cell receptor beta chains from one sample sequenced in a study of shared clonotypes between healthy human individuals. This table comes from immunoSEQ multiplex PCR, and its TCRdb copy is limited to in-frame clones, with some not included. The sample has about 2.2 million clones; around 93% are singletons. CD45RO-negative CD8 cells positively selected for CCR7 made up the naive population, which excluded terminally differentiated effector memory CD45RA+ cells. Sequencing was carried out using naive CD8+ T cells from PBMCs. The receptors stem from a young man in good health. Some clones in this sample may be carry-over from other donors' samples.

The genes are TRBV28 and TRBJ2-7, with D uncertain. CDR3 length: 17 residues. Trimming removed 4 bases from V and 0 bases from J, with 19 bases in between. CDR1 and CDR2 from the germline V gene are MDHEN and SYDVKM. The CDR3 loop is CASSYLKDLSLSYEQYF. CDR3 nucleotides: TGTGCCAGCAGTTACCTTAAGGACCTCTCTCTCTCCTACGAGCAGTACTTC.

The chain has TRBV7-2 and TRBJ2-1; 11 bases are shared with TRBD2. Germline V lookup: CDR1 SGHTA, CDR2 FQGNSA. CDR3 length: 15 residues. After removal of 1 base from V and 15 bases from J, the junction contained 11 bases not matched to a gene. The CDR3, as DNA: TGTGCCAGCAGCTTAGACTTGCTAGCGGGAGGACTGGTGTTCTTC. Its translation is CASSLDLLAGGLVFF.

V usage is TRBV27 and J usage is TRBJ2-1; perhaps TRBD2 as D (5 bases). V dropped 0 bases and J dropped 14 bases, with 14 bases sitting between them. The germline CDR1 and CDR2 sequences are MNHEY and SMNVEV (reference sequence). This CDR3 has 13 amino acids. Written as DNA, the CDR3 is TGTGCCAGCAGTTTATCCCGGGGTACCGAGGAGTTCTTC. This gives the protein CASSLSRGTEEFF.

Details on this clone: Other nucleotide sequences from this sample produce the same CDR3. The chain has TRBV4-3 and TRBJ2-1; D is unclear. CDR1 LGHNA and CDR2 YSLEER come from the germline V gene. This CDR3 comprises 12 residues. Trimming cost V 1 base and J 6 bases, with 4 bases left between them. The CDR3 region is CASSQGSNEQFF. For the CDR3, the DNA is TGCGCCAGCAGCCAAGGATCCAATGAGCAGTTCTTC.

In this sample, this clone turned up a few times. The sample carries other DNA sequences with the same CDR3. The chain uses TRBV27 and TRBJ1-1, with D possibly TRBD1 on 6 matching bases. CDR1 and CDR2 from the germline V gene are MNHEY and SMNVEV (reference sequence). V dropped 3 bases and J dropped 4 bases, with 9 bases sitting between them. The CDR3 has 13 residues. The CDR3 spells CASSFQGSTEAFF. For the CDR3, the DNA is TGTGCCAGCAGTTTTCAGGGGTCCACTGAAGCTTTCTTT.

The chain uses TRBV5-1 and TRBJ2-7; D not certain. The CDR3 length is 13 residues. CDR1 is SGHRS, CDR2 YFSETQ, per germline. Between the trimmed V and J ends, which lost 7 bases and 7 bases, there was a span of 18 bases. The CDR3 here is CASRYLLYTEQYF. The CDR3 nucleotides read TGCGCCAGCCGATACTTACTTTATACGGAGCAGTACTTC.

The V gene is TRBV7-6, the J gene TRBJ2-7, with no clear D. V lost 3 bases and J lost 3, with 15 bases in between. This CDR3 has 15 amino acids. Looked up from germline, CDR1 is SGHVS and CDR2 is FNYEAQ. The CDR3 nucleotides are TGTGCCAGCAGCTTTTGGCAGACACCGTTCTACGAGCAGTACTTC. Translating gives CASSFWQTPFYEQYF.

CDR3 loop: CASSLTAGGFSEQFF. The CDR3 coding sequence is TGTGCCAGCAGCTTAACAGCGGGAGGGTTCAGTGAGCAGTTCTTC. The chain carries TRBV7-3 and TRBJ2-1; 10 positions agree with TRBD2. V dropped 0 bases and J dropped 9; count of bases not matched to a gene: 5. Germline loops: CDR1 SGHTA, CDR2 FQGTGA. The CDR3 sequence is 15 residues long.

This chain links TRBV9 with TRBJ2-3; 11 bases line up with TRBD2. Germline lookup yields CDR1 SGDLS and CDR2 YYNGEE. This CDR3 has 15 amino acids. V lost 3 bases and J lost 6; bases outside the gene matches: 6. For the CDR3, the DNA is TGTGCCAGCAGCGAGGGACTAGCGGTCGGGGATACGCAGTATTTT. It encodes CASSEGLAVGDTQYF.

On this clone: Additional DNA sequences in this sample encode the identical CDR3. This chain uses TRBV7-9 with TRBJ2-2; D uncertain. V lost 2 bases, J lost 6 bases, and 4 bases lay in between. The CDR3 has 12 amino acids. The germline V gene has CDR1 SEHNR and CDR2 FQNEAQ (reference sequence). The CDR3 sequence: CASSLLPGELFF. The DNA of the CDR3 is TGTGCCAGCAGCTTATTACCCGGGGAGCTGTTTTTT.

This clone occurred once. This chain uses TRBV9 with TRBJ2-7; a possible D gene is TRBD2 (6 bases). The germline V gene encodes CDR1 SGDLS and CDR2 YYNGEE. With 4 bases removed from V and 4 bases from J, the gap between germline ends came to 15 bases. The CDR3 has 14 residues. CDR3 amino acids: CASSSRWEEYEQYF. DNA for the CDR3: TGTGCCAGCAGCTCAAGGTGGGAGGAATACGAGCAGTACTTC.

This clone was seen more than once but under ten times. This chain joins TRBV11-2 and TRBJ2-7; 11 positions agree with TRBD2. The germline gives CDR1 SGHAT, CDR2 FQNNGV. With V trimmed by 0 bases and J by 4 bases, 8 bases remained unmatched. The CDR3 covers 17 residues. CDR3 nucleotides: TGTGCCAGCAGCTTAGACCTCACTAGCGGGAGCCGATACGAGCAGTACTTC. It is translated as CASSLDLTSGSRYEQYF.

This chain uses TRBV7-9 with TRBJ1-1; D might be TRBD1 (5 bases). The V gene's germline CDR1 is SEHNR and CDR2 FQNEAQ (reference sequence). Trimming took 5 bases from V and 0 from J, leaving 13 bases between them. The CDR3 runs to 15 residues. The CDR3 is CASSLQGEVNTEAFF. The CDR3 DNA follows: TGTGCCAGCAGCCTGCAGGGAGAAGTGAACACTGAAGCTTTCTTT.

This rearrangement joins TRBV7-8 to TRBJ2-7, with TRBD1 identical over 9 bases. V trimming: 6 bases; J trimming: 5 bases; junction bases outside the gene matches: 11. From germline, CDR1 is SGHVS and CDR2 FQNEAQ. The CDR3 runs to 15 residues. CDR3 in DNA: TGTGCCAGCAGGCCTAACAGGGGGCGCATGGACGAGCAGTACTTC. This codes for CASRPNRGRMDEQYF.

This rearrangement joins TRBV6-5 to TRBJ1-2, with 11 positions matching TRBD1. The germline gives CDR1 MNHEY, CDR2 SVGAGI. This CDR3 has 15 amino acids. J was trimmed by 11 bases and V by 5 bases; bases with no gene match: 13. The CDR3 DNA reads TGTGCCAGCAGTCCCCGGGACAGGGGGGCACTGGTGTACACCTTC. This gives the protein CASSPRDRGALVYTF.

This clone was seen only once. The DNA of the CDR3 is TGCGCCAGCAGCCAGCGGGACGATTCCTACAATGAGCAGTTCTTC. Residues: CASSQRDDSYNEQFF. The chain joins TRBV4-1 to TRBJ2-1; maybe TRBD2 (6 bases). The germline gives CDR1 MGHRA, CDR2 YSYEKL. With 3 bases removed from V and 1 base from J, the gap between germline ends came to 10 bases. This CDR3 contains 15 residues.

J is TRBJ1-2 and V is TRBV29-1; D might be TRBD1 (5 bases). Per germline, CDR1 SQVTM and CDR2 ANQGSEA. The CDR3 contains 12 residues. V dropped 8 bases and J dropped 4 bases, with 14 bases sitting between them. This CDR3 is CSITGGTYGYTF. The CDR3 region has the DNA TGCAGCATCACGGGCGGGACCTATGGCTACACCTTC.

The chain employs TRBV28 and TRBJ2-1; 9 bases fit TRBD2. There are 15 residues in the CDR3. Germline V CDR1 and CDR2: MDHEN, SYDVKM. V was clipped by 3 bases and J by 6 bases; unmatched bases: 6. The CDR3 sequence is CASSLLSGSSNEQFF. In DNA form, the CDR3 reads TGTGCCAGCAGTTTGCTTAGCGGGAGCTCCAATGAGCAGTTCTTC.

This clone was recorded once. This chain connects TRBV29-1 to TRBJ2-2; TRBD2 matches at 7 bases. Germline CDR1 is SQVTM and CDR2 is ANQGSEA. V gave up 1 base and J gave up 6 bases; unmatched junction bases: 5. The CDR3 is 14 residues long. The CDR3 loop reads CSVEVKGRAGELFF. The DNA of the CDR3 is TGCAGCGTTGAAGTTAAGGGGAGGGCCGGGGAGCTGTTTTTT.

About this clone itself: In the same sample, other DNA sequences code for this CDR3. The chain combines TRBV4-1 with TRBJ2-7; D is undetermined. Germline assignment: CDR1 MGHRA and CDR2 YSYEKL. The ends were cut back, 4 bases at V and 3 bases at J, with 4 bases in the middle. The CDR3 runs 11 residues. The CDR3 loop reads CASSLGYEQYF. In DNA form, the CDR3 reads TGCGCCAGCAGCCTCGGCTACGAGCAGTACTTC.

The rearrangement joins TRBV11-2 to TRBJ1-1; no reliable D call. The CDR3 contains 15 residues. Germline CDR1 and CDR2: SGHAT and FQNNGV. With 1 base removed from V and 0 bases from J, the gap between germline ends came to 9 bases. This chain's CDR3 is CASSLGPAMNTEAFF. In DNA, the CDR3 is TGTGCCAGCAGCTTAGGTCCAGCAATGAACACTGAAGCTTTCTTT.

The CDR3 loop is CASSFQTSAYEQYF. The CDR3 DNA sequence: TGTGCCAGCAGCTTCCAGACTAGCGCATACGAGCAGTACTTC. V is TRBV5-5 and J is TRBJ2-7, with 8 bases identical to TRBD2. The CDR3 has 14 residues. Trimming cost V 2 bases and J 4 bases; bases outside gene matches: 5. Germline V gene sequence: CDR1 SGHKS, CDR2 YYEKEE (reference sequence).

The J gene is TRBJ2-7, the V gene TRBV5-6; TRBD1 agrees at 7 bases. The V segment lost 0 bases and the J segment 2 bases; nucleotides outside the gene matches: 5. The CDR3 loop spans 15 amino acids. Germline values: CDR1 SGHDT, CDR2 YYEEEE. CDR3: CASSLGGTEAYEQYF. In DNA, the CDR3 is TGTGCCAGCAGCTTGGGGGGGACAGAGGCCTACGAGCAGTACTTC. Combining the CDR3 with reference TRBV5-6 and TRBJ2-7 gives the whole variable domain DAGVTQSPTHLIKTRGQQVTLRCSPKSGHDTVSWYQQALGQGPQFIFQYYEEEERQRGNFPDRFSGHQFPNYSSELNVNALLLGDSALYLCASSLGGTEAYEQYFGPGTRLTVT.

The CDR3 nucleotides read TGTGCCAGCAGTTTGCACGGCCCGCCAGAACCCTACGAGCAGTACTTC. Amino acid sequence: CASSLHGPPEPYEQYF. The chain employs TRBV27 and TRBJ2-7; D remains ambiguous. The CDR3 covers 16 residues. V was clipped by 3 bases and J by 2 bases, with 17 bases between them. Germline V CDR1 and CDR2: MNHEY, SMNVEV (reference sequence).

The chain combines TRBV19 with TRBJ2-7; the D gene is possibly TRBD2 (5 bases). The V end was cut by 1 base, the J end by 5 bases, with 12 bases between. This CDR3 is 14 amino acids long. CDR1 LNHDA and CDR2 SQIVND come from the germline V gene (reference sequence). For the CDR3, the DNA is TGTGCCAGTAGTATAGCTCTGGGCGGGCACGAGCAGTACTTC. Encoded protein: CASSIALGGHEQYF.

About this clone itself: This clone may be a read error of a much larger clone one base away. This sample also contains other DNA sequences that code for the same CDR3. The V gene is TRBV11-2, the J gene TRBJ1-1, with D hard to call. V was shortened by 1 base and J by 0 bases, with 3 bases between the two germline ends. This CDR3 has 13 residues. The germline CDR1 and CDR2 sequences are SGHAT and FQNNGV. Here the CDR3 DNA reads TGTGCCAGCAGCTTAGGGCTGAACACTGAAGCTTTCTTT. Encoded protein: CASSLGLNTEAFF.